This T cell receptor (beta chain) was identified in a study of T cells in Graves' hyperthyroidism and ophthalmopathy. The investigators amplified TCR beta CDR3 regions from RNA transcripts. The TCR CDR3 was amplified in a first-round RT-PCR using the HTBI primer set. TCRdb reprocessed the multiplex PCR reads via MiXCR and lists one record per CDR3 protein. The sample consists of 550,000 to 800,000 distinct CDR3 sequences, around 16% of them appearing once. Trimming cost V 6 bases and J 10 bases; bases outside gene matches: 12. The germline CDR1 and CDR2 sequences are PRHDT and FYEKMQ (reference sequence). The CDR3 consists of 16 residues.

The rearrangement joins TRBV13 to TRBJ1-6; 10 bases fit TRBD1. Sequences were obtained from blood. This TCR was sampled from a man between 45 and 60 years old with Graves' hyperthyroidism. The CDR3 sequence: CASRRGGRTGGSPLHF. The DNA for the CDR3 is TGTGCCAGCAGGCGCGGCGGTCGGACAGGGGGATCACCCCTCCACTTT.